This T cell receptor beta chain was sequenced during a study of cytomegalovirus exposure and HLA in healthy donors. Per the germline V gene, CDR1 is MGHRA and CDR2 is YSYEKL. The CDR3 spans 15 residues. V was shortened by 0 bases and J by 10 bases, with 13 bases between the two germline ends. PCR primers comprised 60 Vbeta and 13 Jbeta primers. TCRdb keeps only in-frame clones here, not all; method: immunoSEQ multiplex PCR. This sample contains about 96,000 clones. This receptor was obtained from a woman under 40 in good health and CMV-seronegative. The chain employs TRBV4-1 and TRBJ1-6; D remains unclear. Source material: PBMCs. The CDR3 bases are TGCGCCAGCAGCCAAGAATGGGGAGTAGGATCACCCCTCCACTTT. It specifies CASSQEWGVGSPLHF.